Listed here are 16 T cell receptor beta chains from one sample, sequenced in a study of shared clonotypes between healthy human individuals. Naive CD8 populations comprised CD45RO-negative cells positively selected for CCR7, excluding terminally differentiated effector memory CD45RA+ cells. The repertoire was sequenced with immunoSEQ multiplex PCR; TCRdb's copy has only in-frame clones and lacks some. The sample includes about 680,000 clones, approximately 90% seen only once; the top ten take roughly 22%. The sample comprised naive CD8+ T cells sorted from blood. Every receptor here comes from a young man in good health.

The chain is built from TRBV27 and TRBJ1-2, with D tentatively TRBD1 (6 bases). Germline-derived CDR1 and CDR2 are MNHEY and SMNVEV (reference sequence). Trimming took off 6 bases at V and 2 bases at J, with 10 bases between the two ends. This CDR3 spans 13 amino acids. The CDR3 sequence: CASRPRGNYGYTF. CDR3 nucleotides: TGTGCCAGCAGACCCAGGGGAAACTATGGCTACACCTTC.

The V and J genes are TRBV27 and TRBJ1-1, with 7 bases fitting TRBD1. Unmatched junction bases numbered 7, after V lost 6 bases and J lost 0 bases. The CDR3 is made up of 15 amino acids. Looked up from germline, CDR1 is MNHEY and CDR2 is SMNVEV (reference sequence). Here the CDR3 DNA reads TGTGCCAGCAGCTCTGCGGGACAGCTGAACACTGAAGCTTTCTTT. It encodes CASSSAGQLNTEAFF.

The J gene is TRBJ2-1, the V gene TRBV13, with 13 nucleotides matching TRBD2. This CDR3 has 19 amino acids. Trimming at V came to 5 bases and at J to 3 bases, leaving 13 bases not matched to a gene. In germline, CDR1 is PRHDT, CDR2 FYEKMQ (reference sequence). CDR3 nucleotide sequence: TGTGCCAGCAGCACCCGGACTAGCGGGAGATGGGACAACTACAATGAGCAGTTCTTC. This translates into CASSTRTSGRWDNYNEQFF.

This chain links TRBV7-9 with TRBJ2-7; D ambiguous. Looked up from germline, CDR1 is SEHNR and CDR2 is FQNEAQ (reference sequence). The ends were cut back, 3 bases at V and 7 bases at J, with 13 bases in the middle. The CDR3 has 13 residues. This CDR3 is CASSFSPTLEQYF. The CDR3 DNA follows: TGTGCCAGCAGCTTCTCCCCCACCCTGGAGCAGTACTTC.

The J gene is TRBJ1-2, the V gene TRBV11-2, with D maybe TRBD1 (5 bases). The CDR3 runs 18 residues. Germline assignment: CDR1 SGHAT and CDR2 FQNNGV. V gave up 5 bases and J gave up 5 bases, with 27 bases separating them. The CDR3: CASSPTMTGADGVYGYTF. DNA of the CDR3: TGTGCCAGCAGCCCCACCATGACCGGGGCGGATGGGGTATATGGCTACACCTTC.

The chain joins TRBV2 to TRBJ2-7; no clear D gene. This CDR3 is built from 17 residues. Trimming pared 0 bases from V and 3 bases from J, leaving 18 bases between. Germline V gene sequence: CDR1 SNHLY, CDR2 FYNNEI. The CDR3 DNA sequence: TGTGCCAGCAGTGAAGCGTTGGCTCGGGTGAGCTTCTACGAGCAGTACTTC. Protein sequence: CASSEALARVSFYEQYF.

In DNA, the CDR3 is TGTGCCTGGAGGCGTTTGGGGGGGGTCCTCTACGAGCAGTACTTC. Encoded protein: CAWRRLGGVLYEQYF. The rearrangement links TRBV30 to TRBJ2-7; 7 positions match TRBD2. This CDR3 is built from 15 residues. The V segment lost 3 bases and the J segment 3 bases; nucleotides outside the gene matches: 11. In germline, CDR1 is GTSNPN, CDR2 SVGIG (reference sequence). Full variable domain (remainder filled in from reference TRBV30 and TRBJ2-7): SQTIHQWPATLVQPVGSPLSLECTVEGTSNPNLYWYRQAAGRGLQLLFYSVGIGQISSEVPQNLSASRPQDRQFILSSKKLLLSDSGFYLCAWRRLGGVLYEQYFGPGTRLTVT.

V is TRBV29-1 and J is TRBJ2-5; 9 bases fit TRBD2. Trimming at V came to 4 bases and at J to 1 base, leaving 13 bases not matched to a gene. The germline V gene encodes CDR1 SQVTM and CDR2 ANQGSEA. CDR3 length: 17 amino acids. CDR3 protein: CSVGRREGLWGQETQYF. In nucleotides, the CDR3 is TGCAGCGTTGGACGGCGGGAGGGCCTTTGGGGCCAAGAGACCCAGTACTTC.

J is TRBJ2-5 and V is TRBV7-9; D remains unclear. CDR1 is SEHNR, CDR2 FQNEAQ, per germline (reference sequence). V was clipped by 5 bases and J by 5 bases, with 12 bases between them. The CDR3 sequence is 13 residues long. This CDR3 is CASSPRPRETQYF. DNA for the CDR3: TGTGCCAGCAGCCCAAGGCCCAGGGAGACCCAGTACTTC.

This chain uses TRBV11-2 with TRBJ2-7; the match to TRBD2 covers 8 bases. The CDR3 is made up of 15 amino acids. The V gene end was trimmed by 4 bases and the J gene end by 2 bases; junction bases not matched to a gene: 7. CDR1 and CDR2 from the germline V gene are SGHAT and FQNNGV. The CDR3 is CASSSRTSSAYEQYF. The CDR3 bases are TGTGCCAGCAGCTCGAGGACTAGCTCGGCCTACGAGCAGTACTTC.

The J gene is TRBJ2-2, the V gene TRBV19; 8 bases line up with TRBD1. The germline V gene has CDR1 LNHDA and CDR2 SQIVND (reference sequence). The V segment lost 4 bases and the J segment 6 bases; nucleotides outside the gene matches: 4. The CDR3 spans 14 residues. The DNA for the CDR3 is TGTGCCAGTAGTAACAGGGGGTGGGCCGGGGAGCTGTTTTTT. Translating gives CASSNRGWAGELFF.

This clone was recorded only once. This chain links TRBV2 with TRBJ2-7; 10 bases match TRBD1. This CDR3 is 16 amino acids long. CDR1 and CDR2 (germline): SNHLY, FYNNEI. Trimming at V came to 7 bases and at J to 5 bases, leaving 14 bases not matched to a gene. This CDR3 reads CASTMGWDRGVHEQYF. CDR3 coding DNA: TGTGCCAGCACAATGGGGTGGGACAGGGGAGTCCACGAGCAGTACTTC.

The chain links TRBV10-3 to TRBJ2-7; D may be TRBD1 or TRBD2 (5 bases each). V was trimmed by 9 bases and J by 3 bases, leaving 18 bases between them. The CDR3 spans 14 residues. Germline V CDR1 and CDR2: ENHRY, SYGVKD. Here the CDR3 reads CAMKGTGPHYEQYF. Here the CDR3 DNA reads TGTGCCATGAAAGGGACGGGCCCTCACTACGAGCAGTACTTC.

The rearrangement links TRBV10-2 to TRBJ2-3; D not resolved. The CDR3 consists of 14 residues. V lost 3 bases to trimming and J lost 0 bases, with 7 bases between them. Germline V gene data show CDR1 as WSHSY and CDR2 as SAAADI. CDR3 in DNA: TGCGCCAGCAGTGATGCCCAGAGCACAGATACGCAGTATTTT. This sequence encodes CASSDAQSTDTQYF.

The CDR3 is CASSAPDSTDTQYF. Written as DNA, the CDR3 is TGTGCCAGCAGCGCGCCGGACAGCACAGATACGCAGTATTTT. The chain couples TRBV11-3 to TRBJ2-3, with D hard to call. CDR3 size: 14 residues. The V and J ends lost 5 bases and 0 bases respectively, with 9 bases between them. The germline V gene has CDR1 SGHNT and CDR2 YENEEA.

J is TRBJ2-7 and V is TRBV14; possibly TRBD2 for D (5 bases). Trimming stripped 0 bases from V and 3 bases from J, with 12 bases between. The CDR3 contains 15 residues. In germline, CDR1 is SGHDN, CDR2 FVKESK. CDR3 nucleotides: TGTGCCAGCAGCCAAGATGCGGGCTATCTCTACGAGCAGTACTTC. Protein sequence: CASSQDAGYLYEQYF.